What follows is one T cell receptor beta chain and its context. This clonotype was counted at least ten times. No cognate antigen has been identified for it. Base qualities are not at hand, and no much larger clone is one base apart. The record originates from a study of CD8 T cells in ankylosing spondylitis (dated by TCRdb to about 2017). In terms of the full investigation: The study profiled T cell receptor beta repertoires in healthy donors and ankylosing spondylitis patients to find disease-linked TCR variants. The full study cohort was made up of about 25 ankylosing spondylitis patients and 108 healthy donors. Peripheral blood was sampled, and synovial fluid was also collected from ankylosing spondylitis patients.

Sequencing used an Illumina HiSeq 2500. TCR beta libraries were prepared by quantitative 5'-RACE with molecular barcodes. Per the source publication's procedure: Disease-linked TCR variants were identified with a new computational method built on a probabilistic model of VDJ rearrangement. TCRdb handled the public reads itself, with Q25 trimming in fastp and clone calling in MiXCR, and kept productive beta chains. All rows with the same CDR3 protein become a single entry with the most common DNA and genes. The V and J calls were not made by the authors but by TCRdb's processing. The table for this sample lists about 190,000 distinct CDR3 sequences; 10% to 15% of them were counted only once. The ten largest clones add up to approximately 9.9% of the sample. What the research found in general, with its limitations: A TCR beta motif of several highly homologous amino acid variants appeared characteristic of blood from ankylosing spondylitis patients. Some of the motif variants had been reported before in the synovial fluid and blood of reactive arthritis patients, a finding that suggests common disease-initiation mechanisms. The disease-linked clones were reported as significantly enriched in matched synovial fluid samples from ankylosing spondylitis patients. A CD8+ phenotype was shown by the disease-linked clones, which were found at relatively low frequencies in peripheral blood.

Per the germline V gene (reference sequence), PRHDT is the CDR1 and FYEKMQ is the CDR2. Taken from cysteine to phenylalanine, the CDR3 has 13 residues. CDR3 DNA only is kept here, 39 bases in frame from base 1. The V and J ends are trimmed by 1 base and 6 bases, leaving 7 bases between them. This receptor chain uses TRBV13 and TRBJ2-4; a confident D gene designation cannot be given. The sequence was obtained from a female donor with ankylosing spondylitis or in good health (not recorded which). The sequencing sample was made of blood, either unsorted or a sorted T cell fraction (not recorded which). The nucleotides are TGTGCCAGCAGCTTAGACCGGCGAAACATTCAGTACTTC. This translates into CASSLDRRNIQYF.